This T cell receptor beta chain appears in the sequencing data of a study of blood T cell repertoires in COVID-19. TCRdb's table, derived via immunoSEQ multiplex PCR, lists solely in-frame clones and lacks some. The sample has 200,000 or so clones, around nine tenths seen once. This CDR3 has 14 amino acids. Germline CDR1 is MGHDK and CDR2 is SYGVNS. The V end was cut by 6 bases, the J end by 0 bases, with 10 bases between. The sample was peripheral blood. The receptor was derived from a man aged 55 to 70 with acute or convalescent COVID-19. V is TRBV25-1 and J is TRBJ2-3; D is unclear. CDR3 loop: CASSSQASTDTQYF. For the CDR3, the DNA is TGTGCCAGCAGCTCTCAGGCTAGCACAGATACGCAGTATTTT.